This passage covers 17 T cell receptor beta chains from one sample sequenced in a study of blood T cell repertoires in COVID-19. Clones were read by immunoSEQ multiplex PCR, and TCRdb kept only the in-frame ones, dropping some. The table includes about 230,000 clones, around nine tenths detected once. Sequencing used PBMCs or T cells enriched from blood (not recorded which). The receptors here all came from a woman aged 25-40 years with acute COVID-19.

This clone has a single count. The CDR3 DNA reads as TGTGCCAGCAGCGCAGACAGGAACACTGAAGCTTTCTTT. It yields the protein CASSADRNTEAFF. The genes are TRBV5-4 and TRBJ1-1; weak D call: TRBD1 (5 bases). Per the germline V gene, CDR1 is SGHNT and CDR2 is YYREEE (reference sequence). V shed 4 bases and J shed 1 base, with 8 bases lying between them. The CDR3 has 13 residues.

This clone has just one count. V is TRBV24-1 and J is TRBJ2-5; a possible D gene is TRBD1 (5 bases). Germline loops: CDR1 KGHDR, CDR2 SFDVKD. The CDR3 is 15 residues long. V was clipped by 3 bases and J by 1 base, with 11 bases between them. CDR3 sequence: CATSDSGQGQETQYF. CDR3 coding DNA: TGTGCCACCAGTGATAGTGGGCAGGGCCAAGAGACCCAGTACTTC.

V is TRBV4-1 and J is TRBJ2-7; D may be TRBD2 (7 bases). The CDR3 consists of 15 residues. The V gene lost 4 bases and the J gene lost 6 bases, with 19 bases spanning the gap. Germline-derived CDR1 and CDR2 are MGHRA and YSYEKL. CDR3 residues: CASSPPPGGESEQYF. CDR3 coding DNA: TGCGCCAGCAGCCCCCCTCCGGGGGGCGAATCCGAGCAGTACTTC.

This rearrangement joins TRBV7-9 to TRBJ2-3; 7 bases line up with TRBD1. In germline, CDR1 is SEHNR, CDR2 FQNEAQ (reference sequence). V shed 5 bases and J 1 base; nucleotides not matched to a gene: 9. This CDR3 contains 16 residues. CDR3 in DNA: TGTGCCAGCAGCCAGTGGCACAGGGGCCGCACAGATACGCAGTATTTT. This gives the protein CASSQWHRGRTDTQYF.

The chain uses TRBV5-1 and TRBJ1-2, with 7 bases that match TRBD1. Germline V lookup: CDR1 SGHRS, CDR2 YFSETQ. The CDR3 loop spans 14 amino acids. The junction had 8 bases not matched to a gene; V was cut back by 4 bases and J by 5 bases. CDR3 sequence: CASSTGQVEYGYTF. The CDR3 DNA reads TGCGCCAGCAGCACCGGACAGGTTGAGTATGGCTACACCTTC. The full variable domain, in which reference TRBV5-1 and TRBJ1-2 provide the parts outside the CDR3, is KAGVTQTPRYLIKTRGQQVTLSCSPISGHRSVSWYQQTPGQGLQFLFEYFSETQRNKGNFPGRFSGRQFSNSRSEMNVSTLELGDSALYLCASSTGQVEYGYTFGSGTRLTVV.

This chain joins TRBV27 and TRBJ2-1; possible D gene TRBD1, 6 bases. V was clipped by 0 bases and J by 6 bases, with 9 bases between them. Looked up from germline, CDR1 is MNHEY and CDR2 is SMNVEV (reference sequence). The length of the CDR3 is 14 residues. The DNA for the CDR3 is TGTGCCAGCAGTTTATCTCTGGACAGCAATGAGCAGTTCTTC. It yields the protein CASSLSLDSNEQFF.

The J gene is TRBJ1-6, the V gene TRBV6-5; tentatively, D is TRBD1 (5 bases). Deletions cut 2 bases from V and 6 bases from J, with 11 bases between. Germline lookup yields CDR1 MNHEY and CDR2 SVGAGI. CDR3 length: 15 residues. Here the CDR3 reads CASSYRVGGNSPLHF. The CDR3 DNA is TGTGCCAGCAGTTACCGGGTCGGGGGTAATTCACCCCTCCACTTT.

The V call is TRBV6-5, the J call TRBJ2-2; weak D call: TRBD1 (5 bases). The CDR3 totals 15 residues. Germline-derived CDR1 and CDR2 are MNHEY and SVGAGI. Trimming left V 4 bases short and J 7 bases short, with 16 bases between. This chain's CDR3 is CASSFRTSAGGELFF. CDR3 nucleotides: TGTGCCAGCAGTTTCAGGACATCCGCAGGCGGGGAGCTGTTTTTT.

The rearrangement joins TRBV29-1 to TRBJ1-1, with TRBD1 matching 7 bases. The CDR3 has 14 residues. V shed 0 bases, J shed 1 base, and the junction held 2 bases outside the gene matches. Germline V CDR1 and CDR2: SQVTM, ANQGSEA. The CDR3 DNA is TGCAGCGTTGAAGATCAGGGGGGGAACACTGAAGCTTTCTTT. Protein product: CSVEDQGGNTEAFF. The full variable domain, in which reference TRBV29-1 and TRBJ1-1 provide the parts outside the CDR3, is SAVISQKPSRDICQRGTSLTIQCQVDSQVTMMFWYRQQPGQSLTLIATANQGSEATYESGFVIDKFPISRPNLTFSTLTVSNMSPEDSSIYLCSVEDQGGNTEAFFGQGTRLTVV.

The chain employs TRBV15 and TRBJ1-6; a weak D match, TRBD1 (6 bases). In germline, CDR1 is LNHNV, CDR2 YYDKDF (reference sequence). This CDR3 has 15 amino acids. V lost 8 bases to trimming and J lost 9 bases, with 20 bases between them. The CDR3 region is CATRGAGIGGSPLHF. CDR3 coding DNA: TGTGCCACCCGGGGGGCTGGGATAGGCGGTTCACCCCTCCACTTT.

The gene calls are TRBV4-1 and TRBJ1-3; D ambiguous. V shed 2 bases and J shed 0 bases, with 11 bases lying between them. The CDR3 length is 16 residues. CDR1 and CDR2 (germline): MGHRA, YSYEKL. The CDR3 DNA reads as TGCGCCAGCAGCCAAACAGTCATATTCTCTGGAAACACCATATATTTT. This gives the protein CASSQTVIFSGNTIYF.

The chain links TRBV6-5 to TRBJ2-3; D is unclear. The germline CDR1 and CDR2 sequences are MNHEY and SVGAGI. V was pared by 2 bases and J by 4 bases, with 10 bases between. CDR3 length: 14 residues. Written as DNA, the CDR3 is TGTGCCAGCAGTTACGTAGAGTACTCAGATACGCAGTATTTT. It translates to CASSYVEYSDTQYF.

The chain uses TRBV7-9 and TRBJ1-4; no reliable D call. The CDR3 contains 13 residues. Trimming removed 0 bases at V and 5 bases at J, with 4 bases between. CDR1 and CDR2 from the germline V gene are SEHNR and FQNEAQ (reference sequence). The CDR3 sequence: CASSLALNEKLFF. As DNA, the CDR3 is TGTGCCAGCAGCTTAGCCCTAAATGAAAAACTGTTTTTT.

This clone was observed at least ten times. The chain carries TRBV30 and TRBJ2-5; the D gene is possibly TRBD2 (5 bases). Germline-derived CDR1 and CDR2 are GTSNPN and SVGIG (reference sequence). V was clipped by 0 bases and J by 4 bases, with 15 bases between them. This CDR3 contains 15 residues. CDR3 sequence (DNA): TGTGCCTGGAGTGTACTAGGTTTGGAGGCAGAGACCCAGTACTTC. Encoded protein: CAWSVLGLEAETQYF.

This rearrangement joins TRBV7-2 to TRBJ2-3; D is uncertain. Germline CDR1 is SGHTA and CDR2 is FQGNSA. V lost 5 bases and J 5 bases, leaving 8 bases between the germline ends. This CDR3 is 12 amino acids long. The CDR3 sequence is CASSPSRDTQYF. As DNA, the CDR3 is TGTGCCAGCAGCCCCTCCAGAGATACGCAGTATTTT.

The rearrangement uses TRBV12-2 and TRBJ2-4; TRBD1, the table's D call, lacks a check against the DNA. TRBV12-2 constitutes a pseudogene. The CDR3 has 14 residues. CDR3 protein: CASRLRTGGNIQYF. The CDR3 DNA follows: TGTGCAAGTCGCTTACGGACAGGGGGGAACATTCAGTACTTC.

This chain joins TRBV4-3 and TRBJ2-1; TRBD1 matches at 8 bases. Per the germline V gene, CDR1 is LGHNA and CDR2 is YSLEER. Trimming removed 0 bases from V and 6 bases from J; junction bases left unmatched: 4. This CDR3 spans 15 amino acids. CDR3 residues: CASSQEWTGRNEQFF. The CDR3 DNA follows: TGCGCCAGCAGCCAAGAGTGGACAGGGCGCAATGAGCAGTTCTTC.